This TCR beta chain was identified in a study of blood T cell repertoires in COVID-19. At the level of the study: PBMCs, B-cell-depleted T cells, or T cells were the source of the cDNA or gDNA that made up the material.

Enrolled through a virtual design, the participants were between roughly 18 and 90 years of age and came from around 25 US areas. Participant-given clinical history determined each cohort assignment. Clones were read by immunoSEQ multiplex PCR, and TCRdb kept only the in-frame ones, dropping some. Of a few hundred thousand clones listed, around 90% are singletons. This clone appeared once. This CDR3 region has 13 residues. CDR1 is MDHEN, CDR2 SYDVKM, per germline. Trimming pared 3 bases from V and 4 bases from J, leaving 9 bases between. The V and J genes are TRBV28 and TRBJ1-2; D is unresolved. The receptor's source is a man aged 25-40 years who had recovered from COVID-19. Sequencing was carried out using PBMCs or T cells enriched from blood (not recorded which). The CDR3 coding sequence is TGTGCCAGCAGTTTCGAGAGAGTCTATGGCTACACCTTC. Protein sequence: CASSFERVYGYTF.